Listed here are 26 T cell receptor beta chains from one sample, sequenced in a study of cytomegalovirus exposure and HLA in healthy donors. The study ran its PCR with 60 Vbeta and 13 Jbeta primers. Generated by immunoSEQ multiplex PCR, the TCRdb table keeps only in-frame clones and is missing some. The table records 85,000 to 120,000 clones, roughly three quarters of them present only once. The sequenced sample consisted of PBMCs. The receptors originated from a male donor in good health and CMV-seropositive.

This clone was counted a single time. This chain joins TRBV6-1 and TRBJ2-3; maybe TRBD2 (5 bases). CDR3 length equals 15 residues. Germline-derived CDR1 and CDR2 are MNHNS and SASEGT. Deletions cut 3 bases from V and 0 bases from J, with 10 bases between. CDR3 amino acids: CASSDSGASTDTQYF. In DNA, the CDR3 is TGTGCCAGCAGTGACAGCGGAGCTAGCACAGATACGCAGTATTTT.

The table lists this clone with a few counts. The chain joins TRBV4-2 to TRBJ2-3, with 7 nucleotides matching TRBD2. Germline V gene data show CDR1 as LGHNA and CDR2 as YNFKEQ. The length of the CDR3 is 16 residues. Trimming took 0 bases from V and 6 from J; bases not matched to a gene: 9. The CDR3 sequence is CASSQEWLADQDTQYF. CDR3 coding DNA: TGTGCCAGCAGCCAAGAATGGCTAGCGGACCAGGATACGCAGTATTTT.

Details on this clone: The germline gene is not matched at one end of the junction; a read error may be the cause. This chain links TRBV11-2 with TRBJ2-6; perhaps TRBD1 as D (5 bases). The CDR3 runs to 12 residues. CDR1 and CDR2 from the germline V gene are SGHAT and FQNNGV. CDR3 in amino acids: CASSRGANGLTF. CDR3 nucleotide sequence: TGTGCCAGCAGCCGTGGGGCCAACGGCCTGACTTTC.

The CDR3 reads CASSVGRLGTGELFF. In DNA, the CDR3 is TGTGCCAGCAGCGTAGGACGACTAGGGACCGGGGAGCTGTTTTTT. V gene TRBV9 combines with J gene TRBJ2-2, with a possible D match to TRBD2 (6 bases). The CDR3 covers 15 residues. V was shortened by 0 bases and J by 5 bases, with 11 bases between the two germline ends. CDR1 SGDLS and CDR2 YYNGEE come from the germline V gene.

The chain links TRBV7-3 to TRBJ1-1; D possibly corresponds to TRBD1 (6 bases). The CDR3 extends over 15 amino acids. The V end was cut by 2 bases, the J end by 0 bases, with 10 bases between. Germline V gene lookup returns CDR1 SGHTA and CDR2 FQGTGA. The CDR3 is CASSLGRGMNTEAFF. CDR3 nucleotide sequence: TGTGCCAGCAGCTTAGGCAGGGGCATGAACACTGAAGCTTTCTTT. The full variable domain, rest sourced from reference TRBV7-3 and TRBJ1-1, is GAGVSQTPSNKVTEKGKYVELRCDPISGHTALYWYRQSLGQGPEFLIYFQGTGAADDSGLPNDRFFAVRPEGSVSTLKIQRTERGDSAVYLCASSLGRGMNTEAFFGQGTRLTVV.

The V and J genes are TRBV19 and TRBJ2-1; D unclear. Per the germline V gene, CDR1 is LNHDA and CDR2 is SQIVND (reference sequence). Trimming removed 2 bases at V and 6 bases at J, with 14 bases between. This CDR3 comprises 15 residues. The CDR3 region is CASSISVAPRNEQFF. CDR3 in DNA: TGTGCCAGTAGTATATCCGTGGCCCCCCGCAATGAGCAGTTCTTC.

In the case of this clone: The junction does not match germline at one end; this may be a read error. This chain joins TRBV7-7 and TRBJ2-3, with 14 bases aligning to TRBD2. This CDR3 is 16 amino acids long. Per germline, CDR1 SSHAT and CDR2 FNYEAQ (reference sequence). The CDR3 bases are TGTGCTAGCAGCTCGGGACTAGCGGGGGCCACAGATACGCAGTATTTT. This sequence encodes CASSSGLAGATDTQYF.

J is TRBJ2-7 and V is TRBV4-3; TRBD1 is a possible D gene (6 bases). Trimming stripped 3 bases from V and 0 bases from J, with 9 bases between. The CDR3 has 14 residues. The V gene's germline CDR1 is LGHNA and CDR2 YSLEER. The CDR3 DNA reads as TGCGCCAGCAGCCATAACAGGGACTCCTACGAGCAGTACTTC. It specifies CASSHNRDSYEQYF.

The CDR3 region is CASRPTTGGTQYF. CDR3 nucleotide sequence: TGTGCCAGTAGGCCTACGACGGGGGGTACGCAGTATTTT. The chain uses TRBV13 and TRBJ2-3; the match to TRBD2 covers 7 bases. This CDR3 region has 13 residues. Per the germline V gene, CDR1 is PRHDT and CDR2 is FYEKMQ (reference sequence). Trimming removed 9 bases from V and 8 bases from J; junction bases left unmatched: 11.

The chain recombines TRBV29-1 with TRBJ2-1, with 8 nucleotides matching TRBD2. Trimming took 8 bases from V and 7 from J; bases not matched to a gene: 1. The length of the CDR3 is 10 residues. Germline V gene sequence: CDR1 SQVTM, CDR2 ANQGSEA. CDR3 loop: CSPSGNEQFF. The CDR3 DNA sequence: TGCAGCCCTAGCGGGAATGAGCAGTTCTTC.

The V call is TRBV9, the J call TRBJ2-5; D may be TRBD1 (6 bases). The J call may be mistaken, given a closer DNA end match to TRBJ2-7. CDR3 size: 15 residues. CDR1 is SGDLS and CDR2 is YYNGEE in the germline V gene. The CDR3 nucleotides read TGTGCCAGCAGCGTCACCGGGACACACTCCTACGAGCAGTACTTC. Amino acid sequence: CASSVTGTHSYEQYF.

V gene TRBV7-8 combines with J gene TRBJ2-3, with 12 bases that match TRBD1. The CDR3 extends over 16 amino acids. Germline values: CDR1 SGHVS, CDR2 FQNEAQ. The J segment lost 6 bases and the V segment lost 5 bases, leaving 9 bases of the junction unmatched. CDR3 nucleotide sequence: TGTGCCAGCAGCGGAGCCCGGGACAGGGGGCGCGATACGCAGTATTTT. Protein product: CASSGARDRGRDTQYF. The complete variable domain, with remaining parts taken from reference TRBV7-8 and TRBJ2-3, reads GAGVSQSPRYKVAKRGQDVALRCDPISGHVSLFWYQQALGQGPEFLTYFQNEAQLDKSGLPSDRFFAERPEGSVSTLKIQRTQQEDSAVYLCASSGARDRGRDTQYFGPGTRLTVL.

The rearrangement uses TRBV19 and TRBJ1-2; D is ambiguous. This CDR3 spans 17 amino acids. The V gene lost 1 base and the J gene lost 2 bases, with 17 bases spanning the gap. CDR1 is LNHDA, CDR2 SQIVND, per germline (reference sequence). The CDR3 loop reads CASSIAGLPRENYGYTF. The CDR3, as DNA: TGTGCCAGTAGTATAGCAGGTCTTCCCCGGGAGAACTATGGCTACACCTTC.

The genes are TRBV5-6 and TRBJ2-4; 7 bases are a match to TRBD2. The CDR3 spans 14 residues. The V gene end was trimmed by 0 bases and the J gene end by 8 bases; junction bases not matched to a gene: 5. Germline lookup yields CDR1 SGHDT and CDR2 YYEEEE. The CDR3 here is CASSLGLAADIQYF. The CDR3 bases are TGTGCCAGCAGCTTGGGACTAGCTGCGGACATTCAGTACTTC.

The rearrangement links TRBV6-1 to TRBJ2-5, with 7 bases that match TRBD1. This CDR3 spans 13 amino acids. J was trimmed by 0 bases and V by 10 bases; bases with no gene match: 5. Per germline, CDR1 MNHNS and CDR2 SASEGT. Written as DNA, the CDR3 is TGTGCCACCTCTACAGGGGACCAAGAGACCCAGTACTTC. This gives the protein CATSTGDQETQYF.

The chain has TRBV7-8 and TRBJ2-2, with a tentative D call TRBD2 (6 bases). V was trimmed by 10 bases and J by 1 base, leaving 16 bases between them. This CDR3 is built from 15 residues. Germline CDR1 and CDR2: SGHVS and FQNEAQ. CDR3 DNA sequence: TGTGCCACTAAGAGGGACTTATGGAACACCGGGGAGCTGTTTTTT. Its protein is CATKRDLWNTGELFF.

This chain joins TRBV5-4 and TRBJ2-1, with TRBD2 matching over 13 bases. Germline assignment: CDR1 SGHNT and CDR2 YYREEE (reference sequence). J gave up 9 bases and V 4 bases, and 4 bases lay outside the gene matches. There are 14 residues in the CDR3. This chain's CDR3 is CASSPGLAGTEQFF. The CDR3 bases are TGTGCCAGCAGCCCGGGACTAGCGGGAACTGAGCAGTTCTTC.

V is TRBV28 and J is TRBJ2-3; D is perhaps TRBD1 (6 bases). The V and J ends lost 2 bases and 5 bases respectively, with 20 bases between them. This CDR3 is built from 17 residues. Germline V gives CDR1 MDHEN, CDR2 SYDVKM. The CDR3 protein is CASSLGRGARVVDTQYF. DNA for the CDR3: TGTGCCAGCAGTTTAGGCAGGGGCGCGAGGGTAGTAGATACGCAGTATTTT.

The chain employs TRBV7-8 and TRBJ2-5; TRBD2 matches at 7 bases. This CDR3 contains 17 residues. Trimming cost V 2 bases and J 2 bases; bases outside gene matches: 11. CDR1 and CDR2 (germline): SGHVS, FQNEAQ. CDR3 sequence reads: CASSLTGPLAAQETQYF. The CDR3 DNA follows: TGTGCCAGCAGCTTAACCGGCCCGCTAGCGGCGCAAGAGACCCAGTACTTC.

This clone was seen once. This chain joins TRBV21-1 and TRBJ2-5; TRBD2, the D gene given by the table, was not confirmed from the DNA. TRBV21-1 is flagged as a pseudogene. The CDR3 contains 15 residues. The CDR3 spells CASSKVSGRFNTQYF. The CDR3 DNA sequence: TGTGCCAGCAGCAAAGTTAGCGGGAGGTTCAATACCCAGTACTTC.

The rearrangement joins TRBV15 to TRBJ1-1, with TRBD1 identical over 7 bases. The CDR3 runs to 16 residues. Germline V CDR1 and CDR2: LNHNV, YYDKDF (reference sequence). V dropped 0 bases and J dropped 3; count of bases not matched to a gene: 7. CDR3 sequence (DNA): TGTGCCACCAGCAGAGATAGGCAGCAGGGGGACACTGAAGCTTTCTTT. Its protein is CATSRDRQQGDTEAFF.

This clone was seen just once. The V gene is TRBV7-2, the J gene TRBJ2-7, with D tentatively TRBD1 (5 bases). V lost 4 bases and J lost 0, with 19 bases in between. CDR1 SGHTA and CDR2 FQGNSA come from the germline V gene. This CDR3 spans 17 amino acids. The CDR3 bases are TGTGCCAGCAGCTCAAACCCACGACAGATCCCCTCCTACGAGCAGTACTTC. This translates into CASSSNPRQIPSYEQYF.

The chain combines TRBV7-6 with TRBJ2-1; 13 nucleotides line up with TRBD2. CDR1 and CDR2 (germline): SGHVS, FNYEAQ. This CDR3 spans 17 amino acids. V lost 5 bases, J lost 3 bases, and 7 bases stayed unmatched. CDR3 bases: TGTGCCAGCAGCCTTGGGACTAGCGGGAACCACTACAATGAGCAGTTCTTC. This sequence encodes CASSLGTSGNHYNEQFF. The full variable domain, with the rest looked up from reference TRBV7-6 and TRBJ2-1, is GAGVSQSPRYKVTKRGQDVALRCDPISGHVSLYWYRQALGQGPEFLTYFNYEAQQDKSGLPNDRFSAERPEGSISTLTIQRTEQRDSAMYRCASSLGTSGNHYNEQFFGPGTRLTVL.

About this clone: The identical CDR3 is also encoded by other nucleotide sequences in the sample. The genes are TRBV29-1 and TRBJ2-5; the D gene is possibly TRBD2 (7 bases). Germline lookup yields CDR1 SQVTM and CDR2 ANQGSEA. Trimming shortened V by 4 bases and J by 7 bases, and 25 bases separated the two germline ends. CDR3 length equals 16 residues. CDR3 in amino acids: CSVVAGTSGIGGTQYF. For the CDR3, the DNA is TGCAGCGTTGTAGCCGGGACCAGCGGGATAGGGGGGACCCAGTACTTC.

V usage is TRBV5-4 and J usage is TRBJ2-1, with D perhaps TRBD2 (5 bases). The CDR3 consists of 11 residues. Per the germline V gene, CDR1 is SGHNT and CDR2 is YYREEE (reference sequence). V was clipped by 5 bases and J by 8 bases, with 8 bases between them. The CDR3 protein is CASRGGYEQFF. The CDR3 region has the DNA TGTGCCAGCAGAGGCGGGTATGAGCAGTTCTTC. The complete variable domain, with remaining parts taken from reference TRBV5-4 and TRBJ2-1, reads ETGVTQSPTHLIKTRGQQVTLRCSSQSGHNTVSWYQQALGQGPQFIFQYYREEENGRGNFPPRFSGLQFPNYSSELNVNALELDDSALYLCASRGGYEQFFGPGTRLTVL.

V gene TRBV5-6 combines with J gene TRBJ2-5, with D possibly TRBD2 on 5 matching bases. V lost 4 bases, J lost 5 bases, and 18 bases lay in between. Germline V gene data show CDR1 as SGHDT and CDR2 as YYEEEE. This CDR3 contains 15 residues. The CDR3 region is CASSALARGQETQYF. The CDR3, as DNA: TGTGCCAGCAGCGCACTGGCCCGAGGGCAGGAGACCCAGTACTTC.